This TCR beta chain was profiled in a study of blood T cell repertoires in COVID-19 (dated by TCRdb to about 2020). Looking at the study overall: Collaborator samples came from the United States, Italy and Spain and covered acute and convalescent phases of COVID-19. The material from the prospective study consisted of cDNA or gDNA derived from T cells, B-cell-depleted T cells, or PBMCs. The dataset comprised deeply sampled blood TCRbeta repertoires from subjects exposed to, actively infected with, or recovered from COVID-19. A freely available public database, intended as a resource for researchers studying the immune response to SARS-CoV-2, is where the repertoires were released. The samples were drawn from the first 160 participants of the ongoing ImmuneRACE study and from 950 to 1,500 subjects provided by 6 global collaborators. A de-identified subject ID, COVID-19 status, age in years and sex were almost always included in the sample metadata. Where available, HLA class I and class II types were taken from metadata supplied by the sample provider and were not determined by assay-based typing.

For this clone: The antigen it recognizes is unknown. No per-base quality is available; no much larger clone lies one base away.

Paper-wide results and their limitations: The quantity of clinical and demographic metadata differed by source and by participant and was supplied without curation.

TCRbeta CDR3 regions were amplified from genomic DNA using the immunoSEQ Assay, a bias-controlled multiplex PCR. Per the original workflow: The number of nucleated cells in each sample was estimated by amplification of reference gene primers within the assay. To quantify the absolute abundance of each unique TCRbeta CDR3 rearrangement, sequence reads were collapsed and filtered. For each sample, productive Simpson clonality was calculated as the square root of Simpson's diversity index over productive rearrangements. TCRdb holds this immuneACCESS table with in-frame rearrangements only. Some clones are missing; in checked studies, unresolved V genes explain under half, and the rest has no known cause. V, J and clone size reflect that table, while D and trimming were determined from the DNA. This sample gives about 53,000 clones in total; around 87% of them show up just once. In total, the top ten clones hold 4% of the sample.

The collaborating institutions used their own protocols to collect whole blood in K2EDTA tubes. For TCRbeta analysis, collaborators shipped samples as frozen whole blood, isolated PBMCs, or DNA extracted from either of those sample types. At the junction V is shortened by 1 base and J by 3 bases; bases outside the gene matches: 2. The CDR3, cysteine through phenylalanine, is 15 amino acids long. The read is trimmed to its CDR3 DNA, 45 bases read in frame from base 1. The CDR1 and CDR2 encoded by the germline V gene are SGHTA and FQGTGA. This TCR was sampled from a man aged 50-60 years with acute or convalescent COVID-19. The sequenced material came from peripheral blood. This chain is built from TRBV7-3 and TRBJ2-2; TRBD2 agrees with 7 junctional bases. In nucleotides, the sequence is TGTGCCAGCAGCTTAATTAGCGGGTACACCGGGGAGCTGTTTTTT. It encodes CASSLISGYTGELFF.